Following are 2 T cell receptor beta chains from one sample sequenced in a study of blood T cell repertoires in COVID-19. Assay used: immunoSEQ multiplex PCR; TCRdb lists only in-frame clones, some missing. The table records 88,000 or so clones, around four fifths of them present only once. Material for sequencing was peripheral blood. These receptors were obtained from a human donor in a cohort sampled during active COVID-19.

The CDR3, as DNA: TGTGCCAGCAGCAAAGCATCCCGGACTAGCGGGAGGGGCCGAGGCAATGAGCAGTTCTTC. Translation gives CASSKASRTSGRGRGNEQFF. The chain couples TRBV21-1 to TRBJ2-1; the D call of TRBD2 is as the table states it, not checked on the DNA. TRBV21-1 is annotated as a pseudogene. CDR3 length equals 20 residues.

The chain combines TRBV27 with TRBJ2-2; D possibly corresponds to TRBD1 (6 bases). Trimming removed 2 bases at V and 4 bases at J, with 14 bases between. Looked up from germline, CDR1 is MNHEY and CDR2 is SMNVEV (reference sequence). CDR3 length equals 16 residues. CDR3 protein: CASSLLFTGPTGELFF. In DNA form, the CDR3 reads TGTGCCAGCAGTTTACTCTTCACAGGGCCCACCGGGGAGCTGTTTTTT.